The sample holds a few counts of the clone carrying this T cell receptor beta chain. Unique molecular identifiers were incorporated when the TCRbeta library was constructed. TCRdb redid the calling of the PCR reads with MiXCR, one entry per CDR3 protein. In the table there are around 680,000 distinct CDR3 sequences, approximately 16% of which are singletons. V dropped 1 base and J dropped 1 base, with 10 bases sitting between them. CDR3 size: 15 residues. The germline V gene has CDR1 LGHNA and CDR2 YNFKEQ. These data are taken from a study of T-cell reconstitution after alpha-beta-depleted transplantation in children.

This material consisted of PBMCs from the stem cell graft donor, taken from the stem cell graft. The receptor was isolated from a human donor who donated a stem cell graft to a child with acute myeloid leukemia. This rearrangement joins TRBV4-2 to TRBJ2-5; D is undetermined. CDR3 sequence reads: CASSQVGSPQETQYF. CDR3 nucleotides: TGTGCCAGCAGCCAAGTCGGGTCGCCCCAAGAGACCCAGTACTTC.